This T cell receptor (beta chain) was sequenced during a study of blood T cells in healthy people across ages. This clonotype appeared a few times. The antigen is undetermined. Study conclusions and caveats: Observed TCR beta diversity per million T cells went down as age went up. This fall followed a roughly linear course with age.

A sample-barcoded 5' primer and a J-beta primer mix were used in a second PCR of about 7 to 12 cycles. Each of the cDNA molecules was tagged by a template-switch adaptor with 12 random nucleotides. In TCRdb, the 5' RACE reads were re-called with MiXCR into one record per CDR3 protein. The data hold 2 million or so distinct CDR3 sequences, with approximately 50% observed a single time. CDR3 length: 14 amino acids. The ends lost 5 bases at V and 5 bases at J; junction bases unmatched: 9. Germline assignment: CDR1 MDHEN and CDR2 SYDVKM. This sequence joins TRBV28 and TRBJ2-7, with 7 bases that match TRBD1. The TCR originated in a woman aged 40 to 50 in good health. Sample: blood. CDR3 nucleotide sequence: TGTGCCAGCAGTCCAAGGGGGCTTTCCAACGAGCAGTACTTC. Translated: CASSPRGLSNEQYF.